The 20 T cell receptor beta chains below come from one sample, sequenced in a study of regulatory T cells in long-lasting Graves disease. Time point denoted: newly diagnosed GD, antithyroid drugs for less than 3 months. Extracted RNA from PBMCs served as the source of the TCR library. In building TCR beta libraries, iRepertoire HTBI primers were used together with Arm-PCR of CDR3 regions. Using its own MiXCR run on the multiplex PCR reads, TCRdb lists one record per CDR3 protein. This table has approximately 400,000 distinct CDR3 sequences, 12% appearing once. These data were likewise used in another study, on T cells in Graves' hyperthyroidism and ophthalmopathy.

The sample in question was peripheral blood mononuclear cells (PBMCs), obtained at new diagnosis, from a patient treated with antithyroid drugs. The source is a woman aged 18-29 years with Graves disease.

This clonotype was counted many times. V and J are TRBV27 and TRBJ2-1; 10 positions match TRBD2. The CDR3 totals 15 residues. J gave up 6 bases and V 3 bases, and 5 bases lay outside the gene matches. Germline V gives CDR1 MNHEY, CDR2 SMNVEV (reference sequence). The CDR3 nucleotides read TGTGCCAGCAGTTTGGAGCGGGGGGGCCTCAATGAGCAGTTCTTC. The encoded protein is CASSLERGGLNEQFF.

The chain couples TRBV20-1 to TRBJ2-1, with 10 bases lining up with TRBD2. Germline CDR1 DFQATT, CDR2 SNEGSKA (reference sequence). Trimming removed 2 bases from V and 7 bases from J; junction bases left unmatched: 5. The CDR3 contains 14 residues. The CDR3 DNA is TGCAGTGCTAGAAGCGGGGGGGCCGGTAATGAGCAGTTCTTC. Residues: CSARSGGAGNEQFF.

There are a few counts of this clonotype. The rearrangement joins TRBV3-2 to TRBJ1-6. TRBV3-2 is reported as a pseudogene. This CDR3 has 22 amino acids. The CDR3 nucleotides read TGTGCCAGCAGCCATACTGATAGGGAGGGACGCACGATGAGCTCCTATAATTCACCCCTCCACTTT. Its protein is CASSHTDREGRTMSSYNSPLHF.

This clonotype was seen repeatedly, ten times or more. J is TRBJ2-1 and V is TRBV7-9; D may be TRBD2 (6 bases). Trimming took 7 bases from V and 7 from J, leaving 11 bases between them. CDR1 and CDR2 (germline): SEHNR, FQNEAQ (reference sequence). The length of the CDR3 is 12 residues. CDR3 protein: CASKSRGNEQFF. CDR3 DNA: TGTGCCAGCAAGAGTCGGGGGAATGAGCAGTTCTTC.

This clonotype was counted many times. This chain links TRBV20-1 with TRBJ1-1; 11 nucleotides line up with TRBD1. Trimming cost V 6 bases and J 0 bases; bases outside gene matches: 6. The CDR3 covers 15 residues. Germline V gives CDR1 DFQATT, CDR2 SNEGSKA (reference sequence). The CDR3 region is CSAKDRGQVNTEAFF. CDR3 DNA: TGCAGTGCCAAGGACAGGGGGCAAGTGAACACTGAAGCTTTCTTT.

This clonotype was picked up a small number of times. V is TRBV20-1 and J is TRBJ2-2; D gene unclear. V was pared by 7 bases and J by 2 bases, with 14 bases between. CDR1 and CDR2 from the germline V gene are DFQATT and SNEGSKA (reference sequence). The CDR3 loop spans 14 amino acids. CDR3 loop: CSVPDARNTGELFF. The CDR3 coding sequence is TGCAGTGTCCCGGACGCTAGAAACACCGGGGAGCTGTTTTTT.

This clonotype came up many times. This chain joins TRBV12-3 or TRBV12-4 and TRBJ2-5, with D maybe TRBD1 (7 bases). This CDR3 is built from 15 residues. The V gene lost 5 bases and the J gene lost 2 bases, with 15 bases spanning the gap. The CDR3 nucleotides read TGTGCCAGCAGTCCGGAGGGACAGAATCAAGAGACCCAGTACTTC. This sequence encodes CASSPEGQNQETQYF.

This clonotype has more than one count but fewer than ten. Here the CDR3 reads CASSYVPGTGGTGELFF. CDR3 bases: TGTGCCAGCAGTTACGTTCCCGGGACCGGGGGCACCGGGGAGCTGTTTTTT. The chain links TRBV6-5 to TRBJ2-2; D may be TRBD2 (6 bases). CDR3 size: 17 residues. Deletions cut 2 bases from V and 4 bases from J, with 17 bases between. Germline assignment: CDR1 MNHEY and CDR2 SVGAGI.

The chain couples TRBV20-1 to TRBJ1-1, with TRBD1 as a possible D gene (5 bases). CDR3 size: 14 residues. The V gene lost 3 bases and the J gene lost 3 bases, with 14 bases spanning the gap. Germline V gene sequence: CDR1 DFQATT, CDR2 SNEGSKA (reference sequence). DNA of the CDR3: TGCAGTGCTAGTCCGCCTCGGGGGGACACTGAAGCTTTCTTT. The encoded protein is CSASPPRGDTEAFF.

The DNA of the CDR3 is TGTGCCAGCAGTCAAGAGGGTATCCAAGAGACCCAGTACTTC. This codes for CASSQEGIQETQYF. V usage is TRBV28 and J usage is TRBJ2-5; a weak D match, TRBD2 (5 bases). CDR3 length: 14 residues. Germline CDR1 is MDHEN and CDR2 is SYDVKM. V was cut by 5 bases and J by 1 base, with 11 bases left in between.

CDR3 DNA: TGTGCCAGCTCGAAGTACAGCTCAACCGAAGGAAATGAAAAACTGTTTTTT. It specifies CASSKYSSTEGNEKLFF. The rearrangement uses TRBV2 and TRBJ1-4; no definite D call. Looked up from germline, CDR1 is SNHLY and CDR2 is FYNNEI. CDR3 length equals 17 residues. Trimming left V 8 bases short and J 5 bases short, with 24 bases between.

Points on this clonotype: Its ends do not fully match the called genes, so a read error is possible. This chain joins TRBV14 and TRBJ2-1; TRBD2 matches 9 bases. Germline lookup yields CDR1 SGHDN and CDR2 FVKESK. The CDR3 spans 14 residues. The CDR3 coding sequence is TGTGCCAGCAGGCTAGCGGGGCACCACAATGAGCGGTTCTTC. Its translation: CASRLAGHHNERFF.

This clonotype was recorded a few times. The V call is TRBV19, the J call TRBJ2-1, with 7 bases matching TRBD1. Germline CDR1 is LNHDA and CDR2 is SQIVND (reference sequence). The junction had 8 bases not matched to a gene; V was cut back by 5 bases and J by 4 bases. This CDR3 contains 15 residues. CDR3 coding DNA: TGTGCCAGTAGTTTGGGGACAGATCTTTACAATGAGCAGTTCTTC. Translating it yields CASSLGTDLYNEQFF.

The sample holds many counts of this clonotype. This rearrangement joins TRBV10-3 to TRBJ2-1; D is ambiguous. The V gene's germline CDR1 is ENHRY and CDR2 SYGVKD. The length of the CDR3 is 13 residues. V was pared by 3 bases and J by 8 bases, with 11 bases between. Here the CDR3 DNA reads TGTGCCATCAGTGAAATGGGGAACGATGAGCAGTTCTTC. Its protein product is CAISEMGNDEQFF.

The CDR3 DNA reads TGTGCCAGCAGTGTCTCGTGGGGGTCTAGCGGCATCTCTGGGGCCAACGTCCTGACTTTC. Translating it yields CASSVSWGSSGISGANVLTF. The J gene is TRBJ2-6, the V gene TRBV9, with TRBD2 identical over 7 bases. The germline gives CDR1 SGDLS, CDR2 YYNGEE. V lost 5 bases and J lost 0; bases outside the gene matches: 17. The CDR3 loop spans 20 amino acids.

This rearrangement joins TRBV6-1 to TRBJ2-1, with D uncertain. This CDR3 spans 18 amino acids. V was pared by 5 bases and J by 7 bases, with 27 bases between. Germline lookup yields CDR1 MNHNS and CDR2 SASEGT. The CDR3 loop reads CASSPQPRYSTGSNEQFF. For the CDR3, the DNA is TGTGCCAGCAGTCCCCAACCCCGATATAGCACGGGTAGTAATGAGCAGTTCTTC.

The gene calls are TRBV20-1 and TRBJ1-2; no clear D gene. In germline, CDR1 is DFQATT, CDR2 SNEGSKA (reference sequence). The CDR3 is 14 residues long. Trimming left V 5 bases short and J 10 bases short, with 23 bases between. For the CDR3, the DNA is TGCAGTGCTTCCTTGGCGCTCTCGGTTGAGGACTACACCTTC. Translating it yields CSASLALSVEDYTF.

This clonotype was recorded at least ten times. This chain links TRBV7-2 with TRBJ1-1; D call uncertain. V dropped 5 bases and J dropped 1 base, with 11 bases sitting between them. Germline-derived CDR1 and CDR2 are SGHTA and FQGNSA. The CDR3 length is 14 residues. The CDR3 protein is CASSRRWGNTEAFF. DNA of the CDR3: TGTGCCAGCAGCCGAAGATGGGGGAACACTGAAGCTTTCTTT.

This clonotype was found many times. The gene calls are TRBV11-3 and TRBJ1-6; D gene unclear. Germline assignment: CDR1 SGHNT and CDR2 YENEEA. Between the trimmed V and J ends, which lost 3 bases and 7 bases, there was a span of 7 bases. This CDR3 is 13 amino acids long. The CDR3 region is CASSLGENSPLHF. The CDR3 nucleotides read TGTGCCAGCAGCTTGGGAGAAAATTCACCCCTCCACTTT.

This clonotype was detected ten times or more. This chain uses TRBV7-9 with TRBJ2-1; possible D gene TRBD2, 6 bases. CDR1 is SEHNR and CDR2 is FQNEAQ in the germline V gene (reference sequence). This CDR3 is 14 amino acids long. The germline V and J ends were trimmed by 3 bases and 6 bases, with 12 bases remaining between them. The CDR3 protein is CASSFRAGSNEQFF. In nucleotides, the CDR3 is TGTGCCAGCAGCTTTCGGGCGGGAAGCAATGAGCAGTTCTTC.